In its sample, the clone carrying this TCR beta chain was seen a few times. This sample was included in a study of identical twins. In TCRdb, the 5' RACE reads were re-called with MiXCR into one record per CDR3 protein. Of around 500,000 distinct CDR3 sequences in the sample, about 14% are singletons; the top ten hold roughly 0.5%. These data are also associated with another study on yellow fever vaccine responses in identical twins.

This TCR was recovered from a woman aged 18-29 years in good health. Sample: CD4+ T cells sorted from blood.

In DNA, the CDR3 is TGTGCCAGCAGCCCTTGGACTAGCGCTAGCACAGATACGCAGTATTTT. Translated: CASSPWTSASTDTQYF. The chain has TRBV3-1 and TRBJ2-3; the match to TRBD2 covers 9 bases. Germline loops: CDR1 LGHDT, CDR2 YNNKEL (reference sequence). V shed 4 bases and J 0 bases; nucleotides not matched to a gene: 5. This CDR3 has 16 amino acids.